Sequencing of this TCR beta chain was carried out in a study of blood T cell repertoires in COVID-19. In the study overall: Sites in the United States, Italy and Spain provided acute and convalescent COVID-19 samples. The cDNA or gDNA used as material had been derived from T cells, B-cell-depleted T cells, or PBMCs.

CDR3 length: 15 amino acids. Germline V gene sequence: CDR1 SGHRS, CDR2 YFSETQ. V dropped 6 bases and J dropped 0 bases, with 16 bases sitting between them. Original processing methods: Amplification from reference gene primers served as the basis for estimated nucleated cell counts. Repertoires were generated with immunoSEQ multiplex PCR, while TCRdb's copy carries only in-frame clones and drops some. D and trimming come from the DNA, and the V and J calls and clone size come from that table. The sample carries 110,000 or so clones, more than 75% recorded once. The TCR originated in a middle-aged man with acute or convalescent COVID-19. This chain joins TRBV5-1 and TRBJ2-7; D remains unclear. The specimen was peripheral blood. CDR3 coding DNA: TGCGCCAGCACTAAATCCTTCCGAGACTCCTACGAGCAGTACTTC. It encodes CASTKSFRDSYEQYF. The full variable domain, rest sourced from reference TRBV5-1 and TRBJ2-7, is KAGVTQTPRYLIKTRGQQVTLSCSPISGHRSVSWYQQTPGQGLQFLFEYFSETQRNKGNFPGRFSGRQFSNSRSEMNVSTLELGDSALYLCASTKSFRDSYEQYFGPGTRLTVT.